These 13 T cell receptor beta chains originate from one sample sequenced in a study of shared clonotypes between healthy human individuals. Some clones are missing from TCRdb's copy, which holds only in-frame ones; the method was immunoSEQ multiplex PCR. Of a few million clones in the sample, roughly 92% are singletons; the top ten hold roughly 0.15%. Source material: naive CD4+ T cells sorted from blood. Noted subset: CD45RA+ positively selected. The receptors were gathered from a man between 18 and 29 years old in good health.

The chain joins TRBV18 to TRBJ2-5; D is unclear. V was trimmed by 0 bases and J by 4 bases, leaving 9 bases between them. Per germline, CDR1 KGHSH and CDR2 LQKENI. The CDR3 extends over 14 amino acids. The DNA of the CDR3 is TGTGCCAGCTCACCACCGTACCTAAGAGAGACCCAGTACTTC. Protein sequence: CASSPPYLRETQYF.

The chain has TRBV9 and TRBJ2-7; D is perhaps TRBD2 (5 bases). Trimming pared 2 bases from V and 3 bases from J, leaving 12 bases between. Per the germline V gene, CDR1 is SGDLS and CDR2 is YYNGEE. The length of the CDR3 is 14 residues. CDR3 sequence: CASSVSGVGYEQYF. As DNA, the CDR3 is TGTGCCAGCAGCGTTTCCGGGGTCGGCTACGAGCAGTACTTC.

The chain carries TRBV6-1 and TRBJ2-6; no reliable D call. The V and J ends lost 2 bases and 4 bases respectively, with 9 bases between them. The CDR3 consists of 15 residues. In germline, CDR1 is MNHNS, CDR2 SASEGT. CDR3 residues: CASSESWGGANVLTF. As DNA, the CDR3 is TGTGCCAGCAGTGAATCTTGGGGAGGGGCCAACGTCCTGACTTTC.

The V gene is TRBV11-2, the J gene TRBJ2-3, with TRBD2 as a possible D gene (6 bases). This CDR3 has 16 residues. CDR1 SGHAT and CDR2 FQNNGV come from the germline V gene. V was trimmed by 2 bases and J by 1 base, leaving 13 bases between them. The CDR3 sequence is CASSLFQGGGTDTQYF. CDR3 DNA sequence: TGTGCCAGCAGCTTATTTCAGGGCGGGGGCACAGATACGCAGTATTTT.

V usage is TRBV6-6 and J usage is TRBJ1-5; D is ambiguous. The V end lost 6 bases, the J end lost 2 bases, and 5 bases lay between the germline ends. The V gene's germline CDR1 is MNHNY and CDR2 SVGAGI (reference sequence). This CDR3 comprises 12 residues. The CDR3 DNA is TGTGCCAGCAGGGAGGGCAATCAGCCCCAGCATTTT. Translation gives CASREGNQPQHF.

CDR3: CASSLDPDGTKNIQYF. As DNA, the CDR3 is TGCGCCAGCAGCTTGGACCCCGACGGGACCAAAAACATTCAGTACTTC. The chain employs TRBV5-1 and TRBJ2-4; D perhaps matches TRBD2 (5 bases). The ends were cut back, 0 bases at V and 2 bases at J, with 12 bases in the middle. The germline CDR1 and CDR2 sequences are SGHRS and YFSETQ. The CDR3 is 16 amino acids.

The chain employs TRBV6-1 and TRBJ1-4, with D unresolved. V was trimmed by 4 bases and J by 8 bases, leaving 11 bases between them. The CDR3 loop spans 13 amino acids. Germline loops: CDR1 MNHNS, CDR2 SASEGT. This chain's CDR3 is CASSGGLGEKLFF. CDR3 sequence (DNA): TGTGCCAGCAGTGGAGGGCTCGGAGAAAAACTGTTTTTT.

DNA for the CDR3: TGCGCCAGCAGCCAAGAAGGGCGGGTAGATACGCAGTATTTT. It is translated as CASSQEGRVDTQYF. V and J are TRBV4-3 and TRBJ2-3, with D maybe TRBD2 (5 bases). The CDR3 length is 14 residues. The V gene lost 0 bases and the J gene lost 5 bases, with 9 bases spanning the gap. Per germline, CDR1 LGHNA and CDR2 YSLEER.

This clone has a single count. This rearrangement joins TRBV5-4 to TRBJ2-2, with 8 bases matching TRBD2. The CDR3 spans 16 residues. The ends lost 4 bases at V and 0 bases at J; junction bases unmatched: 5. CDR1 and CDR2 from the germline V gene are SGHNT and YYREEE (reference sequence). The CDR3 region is CASSIVRGANTGELFF. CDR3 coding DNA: TGTGCCAGCAGCATCGTGCGGGGGGCGAACACCGGGGAGCTGTTTTTT.

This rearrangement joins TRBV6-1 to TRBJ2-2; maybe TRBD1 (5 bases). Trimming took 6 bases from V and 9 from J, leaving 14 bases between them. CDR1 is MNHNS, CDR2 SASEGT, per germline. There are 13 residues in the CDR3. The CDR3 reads CASRGLRARELFF. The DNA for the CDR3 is TGTGCCAGCAGAGGGCTCAGGGCCCGGGAGCTGTTTTTT.

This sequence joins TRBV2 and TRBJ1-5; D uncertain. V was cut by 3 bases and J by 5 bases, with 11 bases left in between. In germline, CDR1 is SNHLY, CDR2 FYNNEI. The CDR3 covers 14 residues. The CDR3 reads CASSDDGGYQPQHF. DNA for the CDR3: TGTGCCAGCAGTGATGACGGAGGGTATCAGCCCCAGCATTTT.

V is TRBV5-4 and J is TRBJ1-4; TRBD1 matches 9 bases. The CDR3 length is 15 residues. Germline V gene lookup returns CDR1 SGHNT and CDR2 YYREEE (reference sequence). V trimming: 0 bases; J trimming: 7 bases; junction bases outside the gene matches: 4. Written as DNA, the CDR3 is TGTGCCAGCAGCTTGGTGGGACAGGGATTTGAAAAACTGTTTTTT. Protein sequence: CASSLVGQGFEKLFF.

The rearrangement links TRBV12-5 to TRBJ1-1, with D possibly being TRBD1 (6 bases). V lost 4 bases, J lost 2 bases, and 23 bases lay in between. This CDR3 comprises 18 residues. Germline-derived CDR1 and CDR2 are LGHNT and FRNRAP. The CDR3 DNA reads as TGTGCTAGTGGTTCTTTGGCCCTAAGAGGGGGGAAAAACACTGAAGCTTTCTTT. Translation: CASGSLALRGGKNTEAFF.